The 10 T cell receptor beta chains reported below all come from one sample, sequenced in a study of breast tumors, draining lymph nodes, adjacent tissues. The lymph nodes were axillary draining lymph nodes from breast cancer patients. In TCRdb, the multiplex PCR reads were re-called with MiXCR into one record per CDR3 protein. The sample carries about 140,000 distinct CDR3 sequences, 30% to 35% recorded once. Sequenced: axillary lymph node tissue. All receptors derive from a female donor with breast cancer. Some clones in this sample may be carry-over from other donors' samples.

This clonotype was detected many times. This chain links TRBV20-1 with TRBJ1-2; TRBD1 matches 8 bases. Germline loops: CDR1 DFQATT, CDR2 SNEGSKA (reference sequence). CDR3 size: 13 residues. V shed 5 bases and J 5 bases; nucleotides not matched to a gene: 7. The CDR3 here is CSALTQGVYGYTF. The CDR3 DNA reads TGCAGTGCTCTTACACAGGGGGTATATGGCTACACCTTC.

This clonotype appeared a few times. The rearrangement joins TRBV29-1 to TRBJ1-2; D gene ambiguous. V was cut by 7 bases and J by 7 bases, with 13 bases left in between. This CDR3 has 11 residues. The germline V gene encodes CDR1 SQVTM and CDR2 ANQGSEA. The DNA for the CDR3 is TGCAGCGCTGCGGTGGGTGGTGGCTACACCTTC. This codes for CSAAVGGGYTF.

This rearrangement joins TRBV7-6 to TRBJ1-5; 8 nucleotides line up with TRBD1. Germline trimming cut 7 bases from V and 11 bases from J; bases unmatched to any gene: 10. Germline assignment: CDR1 SGHVS and CDR2 FNYEAQ. This CDR3 is built from 13 residues. The CDR3 region is CASKDREQETQHF. The DNA for the CDR3 is TGTGCCAGCAAGGACAGGGAACAAGAGACCCAGCATTTT.

In its sample, this clonotype was seen many times. V gene TRBV5-1 combines with J gene TRBJ2-7, with 10 positions matching TRBD1. The CDR3 loop spans 14 amino acids. Per germline, CDR1 SGHRS and CDR2 YFSETQ. Trimming at V came to 2 bases and at J to 3 bases, leaving 2 bases not matched to a gene. The CDR3 protein is CASSLGDRGYEQYF. CDR3 in DNA: TGCGCCAGCAGCTTAGGGGACAGGGGCTACGAGCAGTACTTC.

This clonotype has at least ten counts. The chain uses TRBV5-6 and TRBJ1-4; D is possibly TRBD1 (5 bases). This CDR3 has 18 residues. In germline, CDR1 is SGHDT, CDR2 YYEEEE. V was shortened by 4 bases and J by 4 bases, with 23 bases between the two germline ends. In nucleotides, the CDR3 is TGTGCCAGCAGCCGACCGGTGACAGCCCAGGCAGGTAATGAAAAACTGTTTTTT. Protein sequence: CASSRPVTAQAGNEKLFF.

This clonotype has a count of ten or more. V and J are TRBV2 and TRBJ1-6, with a weak D call TRBD1 (6 bases). The CDR3 covers 18 residues. Germline V lookup: CDR1 SNHLY, CDR2 FYNNEI. V gave up 6 bases and J gave up 7 bases, with 25 bases separating them. CDR3 DNA: TGTGCCAGCAGCCGACTGACAGGTCAGCTAAGCTTAAATTCACCCCTCCACTTT. This gives the protein CASSRLTGQLSLNSPLHF.

This clonotype was detected many times. This chain joins TRBV6-2 or TRBV6-3 and TRBJ1-2, with a possible D match to TRBD1 (5 bases). CDR3 length: 14 residues. The germline CDR1 and CDR2 sequences are MNHEY and SVGEGT. The germline V and J ends were trimmed by 8 bases and 2 bases, with 15 bases remaining between them. The CDR3 sequence is CASEGRATNYGYTF. CDR3 DNA: TGTGCCAGCGAGGGGAGGGCCACGAACTATGGCTACACCTTC.

This clonotype was found many times. The chain uses TRBV4-2 and TRBJ2-3, with D perhaps matching TRBD2 (5 bases). Trimming pared 5 bases from V and 5 bases from J, leaving 20 bases between. This CDR3 region has 16 residues. Germline values: CDR1 LGHNA, CDR2 YNFKEQ. The CDR3 nucleotides are TGTGCCAGCAGCATGGCCGAGGGTCACCGAGAAGATACGCAGTATTTT. This codes for CASSMAEGHREDTQYF.

This clonotype showed up many times. This may arise from a read error, as a much more abundant clone is one base away. The rearrangement joins TRBV12-3 or TRBV12-4 to TRBJ1-6; D call uncertain. This CDR3 region has 13 residues. CDR3 sequence: CASSAPGRSPLRF. The CDR3 DNA is TGTGCCAGCAGTGCTCCGGGTAGGTCACCCCTCCGCTTT.

Ten or more counts support this clonotype. This chain links TRBV24-1 with TRBJ2-1, with 7 bases matching TRBD2. CDR3 length equals 18 residues. CDR1 and CDR2 from the germline V gene are KGHDR and SFDVKD. After removal of 4 bases from V and 0 bases from J, the junction contained 11 bases not matched to a gene. CDR3 DNA sequence: TGTGCCACCAGTGACCCGAGGGTGCGGGGGAGCTCCTACAATGAGCAGTTCTTC. Translating it yields CATSDPRVRGSSYNEQFF.